The 10 T cell receptor beta chains listed next were all sequenced from one sample in a study of cytomegalovirus exposure and HLA in healthy donors. This PCR relied on a set of 60 Vbeta primers and 13 Jbeta primers. Sequencing used immunoSEQ multiplex PCR; TCRdb keeps in-frame clones, though not all of them. Of about 160,000 clones in the sample, approximately 80% were seen once. The material sequenced was PBMCs. Receptors originate from a woman in her thirties in good health and CMV-seronegative.

The V gene is TRBV5-1, the J gene TRBJ1-1, with unresolved D. Germline values: CDR1 SGHRS, CDR2 YFSETQ. The CDR3 loop spans 15 amino acids. Trimming cost V 0 bases and J 1 base, with 10 bases left between them. CDR3 DNA sequence: TGCGCCAGCAGCTTGGGCGGTGAAGGGAACACTGAAGCTTTCTTT. Protein: CASSLGGEGNTEAFF.

The table lists this clone with a few counts. Mismatch with germline at one junction end may stem from a read error. The chain uses TRBV2 and TRBJ1-1, with D maybe TRBD1 (6 bases). This CDR3 is built from 13 residues. Per the germline V gene, CDR1 is SNHLY and CDR2 is FYNNEI. CDR3 region: CASSEGTPIKAFF. CDR3 nucleotide sequence: TGTGCCAGCAGCGAAGGGACACCCATTAAAGCTTTCTTT.

This chain uses TRBV19 with TRBJ2-1; a possible D gene is TRBD2 (6 bases). V shed 3 bases and J shed 13 bases, with 13 bases lying between them. This CDR3 contains 12 residues. The germline CDR1 and CDR2 sequences are LNHDA and SQIVND (reference sequence). CDR3 protein: CASSIRRGGQFF. CDR3 nucleotides: TGTGCCAGTAGTATTCGGAGGGGCGGTCAGTTCTTC.

This clone was observed once. This chain links TRBV6-1 with TRBJ2-3; D might be TRBD2 (7 bases). Germline values: CDR1 MNHNS, CDR2 SASEGT. CDR3 size: 14 residues. V was trimmed by 4 bases and J by 6 bases, leaving 14 bases between them. The CDR3 is CASSVNGGADTQYF. DNA for the CDR3: TGTGCCAGCAGTGTTAATGGGGGGGCGGATACGCAGTATTTT.

The rearrangement joins TRBV6-1 to TRBJ2-2; TRBD2 agrees at 7 bases. The CDR3 loop spans 17 amino acids. Germline trimming cut 1 base from V and 7 bases from J; bases unmatched to any gene: 12. CDR1 is MNHNS, CDR2 SASEGT, per germline. CDR3 sequence (DNA): TGTGCCAGCAGTGAAGTATCTATAGTCGGCGGGAGCGGGGAGCTGTTTTTT. Its translation is CASSEVSIVGGSGELFF.

The chain links TRBV9 to TRBJ2-7, with D possibly matching TRBD2 (6 bases). Germline V lookup: CDR1 SGDLS, CDR2 YYNGEE. This CDR3 contains 16 residues. V was pared by 0 bases and J by 7 bases, with 20 bases between. CDR3 sequence reads: CASSVGAGLQRREQYF. The CDR3, as DNA: TGTGCCAGCAGCGTAGGTGCGGGACTCCAACGTCGGGAGCAGTACTTC.

This clone has only a few counts. The CDR3 DNA reads TGTGCCAGCAGTGAAGCGCTCTCGGGGAGTGAAGCTTTCTTT. Protein: CASSEALSGSEAFF. This chain uses TRBV2 with TRBJ1-1; D unresolved. The CDR3 length is 14 residues. V shed 0 bases and J shed 7 bases, with 12 bases lying between them. The germline V gene encodes CDR1 SNHLY and CDR2 FYNNEI.

The chain is built from TRBV7-9 and TRBJ1-1, with D perhaps matching TRBD1 (5 bases). The CDR3 consists of 15 residues. V lost 0 bases, J lost 6 bases, and 14 bases lay in between. Germline CDR1 SEHNR, CDR2 FQNEAQ (reference sequence). The CDR3 DNA is TGTGCCAGCAGCTTAGCCGGGGGTCTAGGATCTGAAGCTTTCTTT. Protein sequence: CASSLAGGLGSEAFF.

The V gene is TRBV7-9, the J gene TRBJ2-2, with TRBD2 identical over 11 bases. Germline CDR1 SEHNR, CDR2 FQNEAQ (reference sequence). Trimming cost V 7 bases and J 1 base; bases outside gene matches: 5. The CDR3 length is 16 residues. CDR3 amino acids: CASTTGTSGNTGELFF. The DNA of the CDR3 is TGTGCCAGCACCACTGGGACTAGCGGGAACACCGGGGAGCTGTTTTTT.

The CDR3 DNA reads as TGCGCCAGCAGCCCTGGACTAGCGGGGGGCTCCTACGAGCAGTACTTC. This codes for CASSPGLAGGSYEQYF. The chain links TRBV5-1 to TRBJ2-7, with 14 bases that match TRBD2. Trimming cost V 4 bases and J 0 bases; bases outside gene matches: 3. The V gene's germline CDR1 is SGHRS and CDR2 YFSETQ. The CDR3 is made up of 16 amino acids.